This T cell receptor beta chain was sequenced for a study of CXCR3-negative and CXCR3-positive naive CD8 T cells. Points from the study as a whole: A higher hydrophobicity marked the TRB CDR3s of CXCR3-positive naive cells versus CXCR3-negative naive cells.

Regarding this clonotype: The antigen is not known.

Researchers prepared the TRB cDNA libraries using 5' RACE with UMI labels. TCRdb re-called the 5' RACE reads and shows each CDR3 protein once, DNA omitted. Its table records 130,000 or so distinct CDR3 sequences. Germline CDR1 and CDR2: MDHEN and SYDVKM. The CDR3 is 16 amino acids. The clonotype originates from a human donor in good health. Some clones in this sample may be carry-over from other donors' samples. This chain uses TRBV28 with TRBJ2-3; no DNA is available, so the TRBD2 call from TCRdb remains unchecked. Material for sequencing was naive CXCR3+ CD8+ T cells from blood. Subset specified: CD45RO-CCR7+CD27+CD95- naive CD8+ T cells expressing CXCR3 (TNR3+). CDR3 sequence reads: CASSSPQRDPTDTQYF.